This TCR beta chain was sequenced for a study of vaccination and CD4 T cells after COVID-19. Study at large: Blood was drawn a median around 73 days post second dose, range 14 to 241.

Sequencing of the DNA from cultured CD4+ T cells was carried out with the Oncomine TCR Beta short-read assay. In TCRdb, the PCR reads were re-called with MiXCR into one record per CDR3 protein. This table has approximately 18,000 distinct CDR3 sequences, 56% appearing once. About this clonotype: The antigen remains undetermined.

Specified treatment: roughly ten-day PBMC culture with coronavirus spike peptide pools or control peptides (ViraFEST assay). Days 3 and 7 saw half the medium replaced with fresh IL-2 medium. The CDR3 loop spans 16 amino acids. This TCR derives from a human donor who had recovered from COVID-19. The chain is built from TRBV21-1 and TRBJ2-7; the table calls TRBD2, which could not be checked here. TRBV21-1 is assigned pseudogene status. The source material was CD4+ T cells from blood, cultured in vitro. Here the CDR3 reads CASSKRVRGCSYEQYF. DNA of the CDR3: TGTGCCAGCAGCAAAAGAGTCCGGGGGTGCTCCTACGAGCAGTACTTC.